One T cell receptor beta chain is described in this entry. Its antigen remains unidentified. No quality values exist for individual bases; no much larger clone is one base distant. This sample is part of a study of blood T cells in healthy people across ages (dated by TCRdb to between 2014 and 2017). Broadly, across the study: In model experiments, roughly one uniquely barcoded TCR beta cDNA molecule per two T cells was captured by template switching. To track age-related changes in TCR beta repertoire diversity, the study relied on deep sequencing normalized with unique cDNA molecular identifiers. Donors were grouped into four age groups: young (average 16 years), middle-aged (around 39), aged (over 55) and long-lived (approximately 81). To avoid experimental bias, donors of different ages were spread randomly across the sequencing lanes. Using the same blood draw, the study looked at two additional independent replicas of 1 million unique cDNA reads for two donors, one aged 18 to 30 and the other aged 80 or older.

The germline V gene provides CDR1 MGHRA and CDR2 YSYEKL. Trimming accounts for 5 bases at V and 2 bases at J, while the number of junction bases matched to no gene is 8. Measured from the cysteine to the phenylalanine, the CDR3 is 15 residues long. The entry retains the CDR3 DNA only, 45 bases that are in frame from base 1. The library was generated by 5' RACE. A second roughly 7 to 11 cycle PCR used a sample-barcoded 5' primer and a J-beta primer mix. Each TCR beta cDNA molecule received a unique molecular identifier from a template-switch 5' adaptor carrying 12 random nucleotides. At least 2.5 million CDR3-containing paired-end reads were obtained from each sample. First-strand cDNA synthesis was performed from all RNA using the Mint cDNA synthesis kit, with priming by a TRBC-specific oligonucleotide. Following uracil-DNA glycosylase treatment, all cDNA underwent a first 18-cycle PCR with the universal primers M1SS and BC2_uni_R. The study's own analysis went as follows. For normalization, 1 million high-quality reads, each with a distinct molecular identifier, were randomly selected from each sample. Reads with shared molecular identifiers were discarded instead of being binned into consensus sequences. MiTCR, with a Q25 quality threshold and the strictest error-elimination algorithm, was used for CDR3 identification, clonotype clustering and error correction. A nonparametric unseen species model with Euler transformation was used to estimate a lower bound on total TCR beta diversity. TCRdb itself trimmed the public reads at Q25 with fastp, ran MiXCR and retained productive beta chains. CDR3 protein duplicates are merged, each entry listing the most common genes and DNA. Here the V and J calls rest on TCRdb's processing, not on the authors' analysis. Recorded for this sample are approximately 1,700,000 distinct CDR3 sequences; 30% to 40% of them occurred a single time. Roughly 23% of the sample comes from the top ten.

On the study overall, not on this receptor specifically: The percentage of naive T cells measured by flow cytometry correlated strongly with observed TCR beta diversity. Estimates of total diversity based on one million sequenced T cells were considered lower bounds and underestimates. Compared with the aged group, the long-lived group had more naive CD4+ T cells, fewer expanded clones and increased TCR diversity, a pattern suggesting age selection. Because the CMV infection status of the donors was unknown, age-related changes in expanded clonotypes may potentially have been confounded. Since profiling was done on bulk unsorted PBMCs, naive and antigen-experienced compartments could not be conclusively compared. As age increased, observed TCR beta diversity per million T cells dropped in a roughly linear way, and a significant reduction was already evident by age about 36.

Systemically healthy Caucasian individuals from Russia, 39 in total and aged about 6 to 90 years, were included as donors. Each donor gave about 9.7 milliliters of peripheral blood, drawn into EDTA-treated Vacutainer tubes. PBMCs were isolated by Ficoll-Paque density-gradient centrifugation, with at least 6 million obtained per sample. Total RNA, at least 5 micrograms per sample, was extracted from PBMCs with Trizol reagent. The percentages of naive CD45RAhigh/CD27high T cells were determined by flow cytometry on a PBMC aliquot from every donor. The sequence was collected from a human donor in good health. The source material was blood. The chain is encoded by TRBV4-1 joined to TRBJ2-5, with 7 bases matching TRBD1. The nucleotides read TGCGCCAGCAGCGCGAACAGGGGCCTGCAAGAGACCCAGTACTTC. Its product reads: CASSANRGLQETQYF.